These T cell receptor beta chains were read from a single sample in a study of shared clonotypes between healthy human individuals. Only in-frame clones appear in the TCRdb table, and some are missing; sequencing was by immunoSEQ multiplex PCR. The table includes millions of clones, just over 90% detected once. Sequences were obtained from naive CD4+ T cells from PBMCs. The receptors shown here come from a young man in good health. Some clones in this sample may be carry-over from other donors' samples. The CDR3 runs from the conserved cysteine through the conserved F or W. The D gene is left open where the match is weak. Size is omitted from some rows. Given values are once, few, many or a class for expanded clones.

>TRBV7-9|TRBJ2-7|-|few
CASRDWDIGYEQYF
TGTGCCAGCAGAGATTGGGACATAGGCTACGAGCAGTACTTC
>TRBV9|TRBJ1-5|TRBD1|-
CASSVEGQNNQPQHF
TGTGCCAGCAGCGTCGAGGGACAGAACAATCAGCCCCAGCATTTT
>TRBV5-1|TRBJ2-2|-|-
CASRTEPNTGELFF
TGCGCCAGCCGAACTGAGCCGAACACCGGGGAGCTGTTTTTT
>TRBV28|TRBJ1-2|TRBD1|-
CASSRTGSNYGYTF
TGTGCCAGCAGTAGGACAGGTTCTAACTATGGCTACACCTTC
>TRBV29-1|TRBJ1-1|-|-
CSVEWTGVVGHPNTEAFF
TGCAGCGTTGAATGGACTGGGGTCGTTGGGCATCCAAACACTGAAGCTTTCTTT
>TRBV21-1|TRBJ2-7|-|-
CASIEDRGLAGSYEQYF
TGTGCCAGCATTGAAGACAGGGGGCTAGCCGGTTCCTACGAGCAGTACTTC
>TRBV6-6|TRBJ2-7|-|-
CASSRLGQGKTYEQYF
TGTGCCAGCAGCCGCCTCGGGCAGGGGAAAACCTACGAGCAGTACTTC
>TRBV27|TRBJ2-7|-|-
CASSLGPAPGRYEQYF
TGTGCCAGCAGTTTAGGTCCAGCCCCGGGGCGGTACGAGCAGTACTTC
>TRBV5-1|TRBJ2-7|TRBD1|-
CASSLGQGAEEQYF
TGCGCCAGCAGCTTGGGACAGGGGGCGGAAGAGCAGTACTTC
>TRBV5-1|TRBJ2-7|-|-
CASRGMGSSYEQYF
TGCGCCAGCAGGGGGATGGGCAGCTCCTACGAGCAGTACTTC
>TRBV5-1|TRBJ2-1|-|-
CASSLRQSYNEQFF
TGCGCCAGCAGCTTGAGGCAGTCTTACAATGAGCAGTTCTTC
>TRBV28|TRBJ2-5|TRBD2|once
CASTSGTSGPQETQYF
TGTGCCAGCACCTCCGGGACTAGCGGGCCGCAAGAGACCCAGTACTTC
>TRBV14|TRBJ1-2|-|-
CASSHGDGLFGYTF
TGTGCCAGCAGCCATGGGGACGGACTATTTGGCTACACCTTC
>TRBV5-5|TRBJ2-5|-|-
CASSRGPIETQYF
TGTGCCAGCAGCAGGGGACCTATCGAGACCCAGTACTTC
>TRBV6-4|TRBJ2-4|-|-
CATSRRLPTRGSNIQYF
TGTGCCACCTCCAGACGACTACCGACCAGGGGTTCCAACATTCAGTACTTC
>TRBV7-7|TRBJ2-3|TRBD2|-
CASSSGAGGGTDTQYF
TGTGCCAGCAGCTCAGGAGCGGGAGGAGGAACAGATACGCAGTATTTT
>TRBV2|TRBJ1-1|-|-
CASTIPNSGTLNTEAFF
TGTGCCAGCACCATCCCCAATTCCGGGACCCTGAACACTGAAGCTTTCTTT
>TRBV6-4|TRBJ1-2|TRBD1|few
CASNRGPYGYTF
TGTGCCAGCAACAGGGGCCCCTATGGCTACACCTTC
>TRBV2|TRBJ1-5|-|-
CASSSGTDQPQHF
TGTGCCAGCAGTTCGGGAACTGATCAGCCCCAGCATTTT
>TRBV5-8|TRBJ2-7|-|-
CASSLPALGSYEQYF
TGTGCCAGCAGCTTACCTGCGCTGGGTTCCTACGAGCAGTACTTC
>TRBV2|TRBJ2-5|-|-
CASSEGLKPPQETQYF
TGTGCCAGCAGTGAGGGACTCAAGCCGCCGCAAGAGACCCAGTACTTC
>TRBV7-2|TRBJ2-7|-|once
CASSLGGRAYEQYF
TGTGCCAGCAGCTTAGGGGGACGGGCTTACGAGCAGTACTTC
>TRBV2|TRBJ1-5|TRBD1|-
CASSESPGTVYQPQHF
TGTGCCAGCAGTGAATCCCCCGGGACAGTCTATCAGCCCCAGCATTTT
>TRBV19|TRBJ2-1|-|-
CASSGSANNEQFF
TGTGCCAGTAGTGGGTCAGCAAACAATGAGCAGTTCTTC
>TRBV30|TRBJ1-5|-|-
CAWSGGGNQPQHF
TGTGCCTGGAGTGGGGGGGGCAATCAGCCCCAGCATTTT
>TRBV14|TRBJ2-7|-|-
CASSRMPGRFSYEQYF
TGTGCCAGCAGCCGAATGCCGGGACGGTTCTCCTACGAGCAGTACTTC
>TRBV29-1|TRBJ2-5|-|once
CSAGPSGTPQYF
TGCAGCGCCGGGCCATCGGGTACTCCCCAGTACTTC
>TRBV5-1|TRBJ2-1|-|-
CASSSDPAGVLNEQFF
TGCGCCAGCAGCTCAGACCCGGCAGGGGTCCTCAATGAGCAGTTCTTC
>TRBV7-9|TRBJ1-4|TRBD1|-
CATMTGANEKLFF
TGTGCCACCATGACAGGGGCGAATGAAAAACTGTTTTTT
>TRBV27|TRBJ1-4|-|-
CASRFDSATNEKLFF
TGTGCCAGCAGGTTCGACAGCGCAACTAATGAAAAACTGTTTTTT
>TRBV5-1|TRBJ1-1|-|-
CASSRREVNTEAFF
TGCGCCAGCAGCCGGAGGGAAGTGAACACTGAAGCTTTCTTT
>TRBV7-2|TRBJ2-2|-|-
CASTLESPGELFF
TGTGCCAGCACCCTAGAGTCCCCCGGGGAGCTGTTTTTT
>TRBV30|TRBJ2-3|-|-
CAWSLYADTQYF
TGTGCCTGGAGTCTGTATGCAGATACGCAGTATTTT
>TRBV25-1|TRBJ2-1|-|-
CASSERGNEQFF
TGTGCCAGCAGTGAGCGGGGCAATGAGCAGTTCTTC
>TRBV6-6|TRBJ1-4|-|-
CASSSRAGVGEKLFF
TGTGCCAGCAGCTCCCGCGCGGGGGTAGGTGAAAAACTGTTTTTT
>TRBV6-6|TRBJ2-5|-|-
CASSPGRLPGETQYF
TGTGCCAGCAGTCCCGGGAGACTCCCGGGGGAGACCCAGTACTTC
>TRBV2|TRBJ2-1|-|-
CASSSSGSSYNEQFF
TGTGCCAGCAGTAGTTCTGGCAGCTCCTACAATGAGCAGTTCTTC
>TRBV10-2|TRBJ1-5|TRBD1|-
CASSRATGGSNQPQHF
TGCGCCAGCAGTCGGGCGACAGGGGGTAGCAATCAGCCCCAGCATTTT